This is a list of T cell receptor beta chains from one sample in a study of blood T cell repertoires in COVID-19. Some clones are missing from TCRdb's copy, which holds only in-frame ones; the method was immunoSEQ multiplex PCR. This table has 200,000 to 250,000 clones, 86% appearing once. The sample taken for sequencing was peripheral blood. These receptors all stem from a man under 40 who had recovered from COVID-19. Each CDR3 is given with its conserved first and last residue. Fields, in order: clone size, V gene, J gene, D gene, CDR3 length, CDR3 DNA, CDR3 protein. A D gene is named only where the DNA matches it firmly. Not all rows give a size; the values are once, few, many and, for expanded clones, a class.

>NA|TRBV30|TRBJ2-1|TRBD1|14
TGTGCCTGGAGTGCGACAGGGGGGGCAATCGAGCAGTTCTTC
CAWSATGGAIEQFF
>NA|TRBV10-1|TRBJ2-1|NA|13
TGCGCCAGCAGTACCGGGACTCCCTATGAGCAGTTCTTC
CASSTGTPYEQFF
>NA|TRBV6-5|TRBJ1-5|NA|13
TGTGCCAGCAGTATACAGGGATATCAGCCCCAGCATTTT
CASSIQGYQPQHF
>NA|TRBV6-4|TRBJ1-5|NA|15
TGTGCCAGCGGGGAACCGGGAGACCCTCGGCAGCCCCAGCATTTT
CASGEPGDPRQPQHF
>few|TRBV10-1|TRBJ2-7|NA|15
TGCGCCAGCAGTGAGTACGAGGGCACTTACTACGAGCAGTACTTC
CASSEYEGTYYEQYF
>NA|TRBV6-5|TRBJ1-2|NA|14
TGTGCCAGCAGACCCCAGGGACTAGACTATGGCTACACCTTC
CASRPQGLDYGYTF
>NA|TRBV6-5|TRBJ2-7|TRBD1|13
TGTGCCAGCAGCGGACAGGGCCGGGGCGGTGAGTACTTC
CASSGQGRGGEYF
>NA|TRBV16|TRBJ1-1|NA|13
TGTGCCAGCAGCCAAAGGGGGAGCACTGAAGCTTTCTTT
CASSQRGSTEAFF
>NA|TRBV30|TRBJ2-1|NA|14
TGTGCCTGGACGGGGACAAGGACCTACAATGAGCAGTTCTTC
CAWTGTRTYNEQFF
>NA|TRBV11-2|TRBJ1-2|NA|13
TGTGCCAGCAGCTTAGGCGGACTCTATGGCTACACCTTC
CASSLGGLYGYTF
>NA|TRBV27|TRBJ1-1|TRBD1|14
TGTGCCAGCAGTAAACAGGGGGGAACCCCTGAAGCTTTCTTT
CASSKQGGTPEAFF
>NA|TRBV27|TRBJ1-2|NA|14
TGTGCCAGCAGTTCGGGTTACGGTTACTATGGCTACACCTTC
CASSSGYGYYGYTF
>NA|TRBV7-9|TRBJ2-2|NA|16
TGTGCCAGCAGCTTAGTCGGCGGGCCCAACACCGGGGAGCTGTTTTTT
CASSLVGGPNTGELFF
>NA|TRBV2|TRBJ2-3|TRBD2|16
TGTGCCAGCAGGCCTTGGAATAGCGGGGGGATGGATACGCAGTATTTT
CASRPWNSGGMDTQYF
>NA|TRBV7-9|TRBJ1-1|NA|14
TGTGCCAGCAGCTCAAGGGGCGGGAACACTGAAGCTTTCTTT
CASSSRGGNTEAFF
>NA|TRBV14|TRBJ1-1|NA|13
TGTGCCAGCAGCCGGAAGCGAGGGACTGAAGCTTTCTTT
CASSRKRGTEAFF
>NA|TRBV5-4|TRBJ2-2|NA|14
TGTGCCAGCAGCTTGGACAGGGCGGCCGGGGAGCTGTTTTTT
CASSLDRAAGELFF
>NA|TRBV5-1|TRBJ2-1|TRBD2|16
TGCGCCAGCAGTCGCCTACGGGGGGGCTCCTACAATGAGCAGTTCTTC
CASSRLRGGSYNEQFF
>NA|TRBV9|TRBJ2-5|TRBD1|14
TGTGCCAGCAGCGTAGAGGGGGCGGGTGAGACCCAGTACTTC
CASSVEGAGETQYF
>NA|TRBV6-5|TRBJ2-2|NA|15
TGTGCCAGCAGTCCACAGGGTGCGGGCACCGGGGAGCTGTTTTTT
CASSPQGAGTGELFF
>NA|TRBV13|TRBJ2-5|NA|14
TGTGCCAGCAGTTCCCAGGAGGTACGGGAGACCCAGTACTTC
CASSSQEVRETQYF
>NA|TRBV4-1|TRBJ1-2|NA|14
TGCGCCAGCAGCCAAGTCCGGGACATCTATGGCTACACCTTC
CASSQVRDIYGYTF
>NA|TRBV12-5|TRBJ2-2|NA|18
TGTGCTAGTGGTTTGGGGGCGGGGACAGACGATTTCGGCGGGGAGCTGTTTTTT
CASGLGAGTDDFGGELFF
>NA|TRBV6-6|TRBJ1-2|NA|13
TGTGCCAGCAGTTACGGCTCACCCTATGGCTACACCTTC
CASSYGSPYGYTF
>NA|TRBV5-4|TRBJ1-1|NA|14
TGTGCCAGCAGCCTCAGGGAAGTGTTCACTGAAGCTTTCTTT
CASSLREVFTEAFF
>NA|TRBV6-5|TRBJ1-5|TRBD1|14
TGTGCCAGCACCGGGAGACAGGGGAATCAGCCCCAGCATTTT
CASTGRQGNQPQHF
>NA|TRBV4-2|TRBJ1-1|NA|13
TGTGCCAGCAGCCAAGATTCGGGCACTGAAGCTTTCTTT
CASSQDSGTEAFF
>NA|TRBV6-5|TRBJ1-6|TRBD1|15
TGTGCCAGCAGGGATATGACAGGGGGAGTTTCACCCCTCCACTTT
CASRDMTGGVSPLHF
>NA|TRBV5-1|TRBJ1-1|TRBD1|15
TGCGCCAGCAGCGTCACAAGGACAGGGGACACTGAAGCTTTCTTT
CASSVTRTGDTEAFF
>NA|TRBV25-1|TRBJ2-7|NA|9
TGTGCCAGCAGGGAACAAGGAGTCTTC
CASREQGVF
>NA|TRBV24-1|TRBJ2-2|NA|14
TGTGCCACCAGTGATTTAAAGTCGGCCGGGGAGCTGTTTTTT
CATSDLKSAGELFF
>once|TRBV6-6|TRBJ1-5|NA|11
TGTGCCAGCAGCTTAAATCAGCCCCAGCATTTT
CASSLNQPQHF
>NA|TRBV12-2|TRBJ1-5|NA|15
TGTGCAAGTCGGGGGACAGGGAGGTGTCGTCAGCCCCAGCATTTT
CASRGTGRCRQPQHF
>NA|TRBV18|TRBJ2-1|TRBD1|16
TGTGCCAGCTCACCACCCTCCGGGACAGGGTGGGATGAGCAGTTCTTC
CASSPPSGTGWDEQFF
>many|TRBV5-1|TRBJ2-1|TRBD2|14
TGCGCCAGCAGCGTCGCGGGGGGGAATTTTGAGCAGTTCTTC
CASSVAGGNFEQFF
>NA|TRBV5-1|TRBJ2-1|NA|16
TGCGCCAGCAGCTTGGCCCTGGGGGGAGCCTACAATGAGCAGTTCTTC
CASSLALGGAYNEQFF